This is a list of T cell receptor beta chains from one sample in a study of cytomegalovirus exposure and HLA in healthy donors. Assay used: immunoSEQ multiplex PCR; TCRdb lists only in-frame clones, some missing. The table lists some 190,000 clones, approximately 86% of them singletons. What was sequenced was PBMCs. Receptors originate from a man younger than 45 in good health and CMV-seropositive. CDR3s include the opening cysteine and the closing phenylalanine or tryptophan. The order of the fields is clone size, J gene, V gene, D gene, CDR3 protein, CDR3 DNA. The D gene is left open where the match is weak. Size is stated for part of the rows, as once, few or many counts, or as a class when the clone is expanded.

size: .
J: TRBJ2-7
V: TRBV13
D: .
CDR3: CASSLRSSYEQYF
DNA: TGTGCCAGCAGCTTAAGGAGCTCCTACGAGCAGTACTTC

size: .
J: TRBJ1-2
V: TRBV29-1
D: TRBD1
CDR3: CSVEPDRANYGYTF
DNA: TGCAGCGTTGAACCGGACAGGGCTAACTATGGCTACACCTTC

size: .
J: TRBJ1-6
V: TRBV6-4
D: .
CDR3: CASSDSVQGSPLHF
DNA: TGTGCCAGCAGTGACTCTGTTCAGGGTTCACCCCTCCACTTT

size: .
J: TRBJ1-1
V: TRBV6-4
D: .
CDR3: CASSDGGRTEAFF
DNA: TGTGCCAGCAGTGACGGAGGGAGGACTGAAGCTTTCTTT

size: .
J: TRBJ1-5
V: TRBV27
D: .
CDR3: CASSQQGGNQPQHF
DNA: TGTGCCAGCAGTCAACAGGGTGGGAATCAGCCCCAGCATTTT

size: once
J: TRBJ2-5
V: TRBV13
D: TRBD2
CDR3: CASSQAGERGNQETQYF
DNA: TGTGCCAGCAGCCAGGCAGGCGAGCGGGGGAACCAAGAGACCCAGTACTTC

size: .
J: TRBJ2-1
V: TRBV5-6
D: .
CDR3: CASSLGLGHNEQFF
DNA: TGTGCCAGCAGCTTGGGGCTAGGACACAATGAGCAGTTCTTC

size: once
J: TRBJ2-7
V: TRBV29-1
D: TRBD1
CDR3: CSGYRGPNEQYF
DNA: TGCAGCGGATACAGGGGTCCCAACGAGCAGTACTTC

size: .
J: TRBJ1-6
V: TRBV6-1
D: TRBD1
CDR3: CAISDRVNNSPLHF
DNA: TGTGCCATCTCCGACAGGGTGAATAATTCACCCCTCCACTTT

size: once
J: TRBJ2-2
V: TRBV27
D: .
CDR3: CASSWSGPNTGELFF
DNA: TGTGCCAGCAGTTGGTCGGGCCCTAACACCGGGGAGCTGTTTTTT

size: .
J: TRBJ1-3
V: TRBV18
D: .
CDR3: CASSRIGQGTPGNTIYF
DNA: TGTGCCAGCTCGCGAATAGGCCAAGGGACACCGGGAAACACCATATATTTT

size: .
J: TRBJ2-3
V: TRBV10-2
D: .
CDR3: CASSEGNTDTQYF
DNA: TGCGCCAGCAGTGAAGGGAACACAGATACGCAGTATTTT

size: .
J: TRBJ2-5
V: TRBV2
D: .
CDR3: CASRIGGQETQYF
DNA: TGTGCCAGCAGGATAGGAGGGCAAGAGACCCAGTACTTC

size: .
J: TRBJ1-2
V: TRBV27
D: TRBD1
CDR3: CATRQGERYTF
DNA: TGTGCCACCAGGCAGGGGGAGCGATACACCTTC

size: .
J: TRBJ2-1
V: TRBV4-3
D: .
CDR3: CASSQENVPNNEQFF
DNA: TGCGCCAGCAGCCAAGAGAACGTACCCAACAATGAGCAGTTCTTC

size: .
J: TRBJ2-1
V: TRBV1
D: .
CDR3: CTSSQGEGLGAYNEQFF
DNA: TGCACCAGCAGCCAAGGGGAGGGACTAGGCGCCTACAATGAGCAGTTCTTC

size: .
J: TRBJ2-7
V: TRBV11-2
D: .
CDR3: CASSTPRGRRSSYEQYF
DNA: TGTGCCAGCAGCACCCCCCGGGGGCGGAGGAGCTCCTACGAGCAGTACTTC

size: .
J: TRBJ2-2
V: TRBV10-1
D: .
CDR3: CASSGEGHTGELFF
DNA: TGCGCCAGCAGTGGTGAGGGACACACCGGGGAGCTGTTTTTT

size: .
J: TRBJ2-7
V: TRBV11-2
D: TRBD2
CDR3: CASSQPRASGAGEQYF
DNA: TGTGCCAGCAGCCAACCCAGGGCTAGCGGGGCCGGCGAGCAGTACTTC

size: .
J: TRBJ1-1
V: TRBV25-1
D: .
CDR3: CASSDDSGRGTEAFF
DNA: TGTGCCAGCAGTGATGATTCAGGGAGGGGGACTGAAGCTTTCTTT

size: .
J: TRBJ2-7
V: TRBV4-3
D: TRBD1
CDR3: CASSQDEAGGNAEQYF
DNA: TGCGCCAGCAGCCAAGATGAGGCAGGGGGAAACGCCGAGCAGTACTTC

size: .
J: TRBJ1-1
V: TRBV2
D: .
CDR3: CASSHRSQGVHTEAFF
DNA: TGTGCCAGCAGCCACAGATCCCAAGGGGTACACACTGAAGCTTTCTTT

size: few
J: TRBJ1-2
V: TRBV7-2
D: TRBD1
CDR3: CASSPGQNFNYGYTF
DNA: TGTGCCAGCAGCCCGGGACAGAACTTTAACTATGGCTACACCTTC

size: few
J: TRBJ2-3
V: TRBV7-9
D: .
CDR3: CASSPEGTGTDTQYF
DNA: TGTGCCAGCAGCCCCGAGGGGACGGGCACAGATACGCAGTATTTT

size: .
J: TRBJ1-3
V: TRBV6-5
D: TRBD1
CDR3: CASSSTGSGNTIYF
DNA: TGTGCCAGCAGTTCGACAGGGTCAGGAAACACCATATATTTT

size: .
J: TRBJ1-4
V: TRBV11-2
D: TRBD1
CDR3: CASSLRQGTEKLFF
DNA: TGTGCCAGCAGCTTACGACAGGGGACTGAAAAACTGTTTTTT

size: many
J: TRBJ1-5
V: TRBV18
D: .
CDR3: CASSPDSSSNQPQHF
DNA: TGTGCCAGCTCCCCAGACAGTTCGAGCAATCAGCCCCAGCATTTT

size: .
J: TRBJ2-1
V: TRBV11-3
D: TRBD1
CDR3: CASSRGQYNEQFF
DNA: TGTGCCAGCAGCAGGGGACAGTACAATGAGCAGTTCTTC

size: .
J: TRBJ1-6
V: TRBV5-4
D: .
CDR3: CASSWSWGNNSPLHF
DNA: TGTGCCAGCAGCTGGTCTTGGGGGAATAATTCACCCCTCCACTTT

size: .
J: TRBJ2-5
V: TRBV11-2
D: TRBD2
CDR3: CASSLELVVSGRAQETQYF
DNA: TGTGCCAGCAGCTTAGAGCTGGTGGTTAGCGGGAGGGCCCAAGAGACCCAGTACTTC

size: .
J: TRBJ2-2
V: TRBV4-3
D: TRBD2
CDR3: CASSQDLAGGPGELFF
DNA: TGCGCCAGCAGCCAAGACCTAGCGGGGGGCCCCGGGGAGCTGTTTTTT

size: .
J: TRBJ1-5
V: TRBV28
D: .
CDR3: CASSLSGLPSNQPQHF
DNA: TGTGCCAGCAGTTTATCGGGATTACCGAGCAATCAGCCCCAGCATTTT

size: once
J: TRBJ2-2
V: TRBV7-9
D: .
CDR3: CASSLARQISGELFF
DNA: TGTGCCAGCAGCTTAGCTAGACAGATTTCCGGGGAGCTGTTTTTT

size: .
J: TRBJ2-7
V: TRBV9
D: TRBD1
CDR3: CASSKKQGNTYEQYF
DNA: TGTGCCAGCAGCAAGAAACAGGGGAATACCTACGAGCAGTACTTC

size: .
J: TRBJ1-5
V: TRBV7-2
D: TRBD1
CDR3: CASSSYVVRRQGFQPQHF
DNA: TGTGCCAGCAGCTCGTACGTCGTCCGGCGACAGGGCTTTCAGCCCCAGCATTTT

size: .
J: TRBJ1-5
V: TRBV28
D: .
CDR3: CAGARDSNQPQHF
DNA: TGTGCCGGGGCTAGAGATAGCAATCAGCCCCAGCATTTT

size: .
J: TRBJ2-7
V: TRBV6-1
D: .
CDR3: CASSLGNSYEQYF
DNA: TGTGCCAGCAGTCTAGGGAACTCCTACGAGCAGTACTTC

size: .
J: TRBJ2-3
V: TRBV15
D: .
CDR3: CATSRSPHYSENTDTQYF
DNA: TGTGCCACCAGCAGATCCCCTCACTATTCGGAGAACACAGATACGCAGTATTTT

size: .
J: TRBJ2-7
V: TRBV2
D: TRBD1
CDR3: CASSGPTRDSLFYEQYF
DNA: TGTGCCAGCAGTGGTCCTACCCGGGACAGCCTTTTCTACGAGCAGTACTTC

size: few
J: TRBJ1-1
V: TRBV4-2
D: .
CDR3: CASSPIGSLNTEAFF
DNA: TGTGCCAGCAGCCCAATCGGCTCCTTGAACACTGAAGCTTTCTTT

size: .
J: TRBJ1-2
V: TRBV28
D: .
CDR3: CASKGWGYGYTF
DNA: TGTGCCAGCAAGGGGTGGGGCTATGGCTACACCTTC

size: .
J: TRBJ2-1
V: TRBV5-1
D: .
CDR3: CASRKGEGSSYNEQFF
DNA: TGCGCCAGCAGGAAGGGAGAGGGGTCCTCCTACAATGAGCAGTTCTTC

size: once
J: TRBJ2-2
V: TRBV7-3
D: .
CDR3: CASSNTGYWNTGELFF
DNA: TGTGCCAGCAGCAATACAGGGTATTGGAACACCGGGGAGCTGTTTTTT

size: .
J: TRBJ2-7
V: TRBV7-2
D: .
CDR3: CASRPGTAGEQYF
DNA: TGTGCCAGCAGACCTGGGACGGCGGGGGAGCAGTACTTC

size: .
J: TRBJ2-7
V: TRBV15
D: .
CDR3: CATSSLTSGGPYEQYF
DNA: TGTGCCACCAGCAGTCTAACCTCTGGGGGGCCCTACGAGCAGTACTTC